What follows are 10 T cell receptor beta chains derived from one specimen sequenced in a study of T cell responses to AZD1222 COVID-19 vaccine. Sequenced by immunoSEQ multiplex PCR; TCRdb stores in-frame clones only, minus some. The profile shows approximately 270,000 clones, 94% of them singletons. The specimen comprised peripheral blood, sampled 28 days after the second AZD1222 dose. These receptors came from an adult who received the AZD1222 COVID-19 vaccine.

The CDR3 region is CASSPLRTAPYLGQYF. The CDR3 DNA reads as TGTGCCAGCAGCCCCCTCCGGACAGCTCCCTATCTCGGGCAGTACTTC. The V call is TRBV3-1 (or the pseudogene TRBV3-2), the J call TRBJ2-7, with D perhaps matching TRBD1 (6 bases). There are 16 residues in the CDR3. The germline V gene encodes CDR1 LGHDT and CDR2 YNNKEL (reference sequence). V was cut by 4 bases and J by 9 bases, with 25 bases left in between.

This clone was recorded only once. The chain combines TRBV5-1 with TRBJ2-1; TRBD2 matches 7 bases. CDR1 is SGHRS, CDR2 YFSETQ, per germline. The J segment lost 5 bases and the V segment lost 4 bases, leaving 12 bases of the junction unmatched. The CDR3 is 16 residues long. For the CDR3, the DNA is TGCGCCAGCAGCCCCGACGAGCGGGGAGAAGACAATGAGCAGTTCTTC. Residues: CASSPDERGEDNEQFF.

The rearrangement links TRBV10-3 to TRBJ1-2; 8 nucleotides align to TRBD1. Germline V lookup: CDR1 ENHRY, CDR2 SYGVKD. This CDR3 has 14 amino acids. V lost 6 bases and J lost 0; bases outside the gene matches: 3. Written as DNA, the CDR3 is TGTGCCATCAGGGGGACAGGAACTAACTATGGCTACACCTTC. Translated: CAIRGTGTNYGYTF.

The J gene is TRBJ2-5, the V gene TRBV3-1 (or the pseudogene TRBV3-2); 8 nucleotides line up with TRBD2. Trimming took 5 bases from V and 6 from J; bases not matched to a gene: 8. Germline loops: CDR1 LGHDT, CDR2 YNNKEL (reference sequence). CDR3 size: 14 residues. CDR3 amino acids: CASSIGTRLQTQYF. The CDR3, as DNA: TGTGCCAGCAGCATCGGGACTAGACTACAGACCCAGTACTTC.

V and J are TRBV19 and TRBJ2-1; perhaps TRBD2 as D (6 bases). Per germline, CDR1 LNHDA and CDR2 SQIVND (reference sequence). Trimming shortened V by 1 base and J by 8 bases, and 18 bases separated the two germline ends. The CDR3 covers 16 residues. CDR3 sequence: CASSIVAGSNGDEQFF. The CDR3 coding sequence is TGTGCCAGTAGTATAGTCGCGGGGTCCAACGGGGATGAGCAGTTCTTC. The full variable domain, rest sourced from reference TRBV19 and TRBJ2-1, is DGGITQSPKYLFRKEGQNVTLSCEQNLNHDAMYWYRQDPGQGLRLIYYSQIVNDFQKGDIAEGYSVSREKKESFPLTVTSAQKNPTAFYLCASSIVAGSNGDEQFFGPGTRLTVL.

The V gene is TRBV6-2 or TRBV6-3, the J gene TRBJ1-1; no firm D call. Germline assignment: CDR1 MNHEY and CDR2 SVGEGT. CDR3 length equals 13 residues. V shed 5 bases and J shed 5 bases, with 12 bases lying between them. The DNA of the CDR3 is TGTGCCAGCAGTCGATCGACCCAGACTGAAGCTTTCTTT. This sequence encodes CASSRSTQTEAFF.

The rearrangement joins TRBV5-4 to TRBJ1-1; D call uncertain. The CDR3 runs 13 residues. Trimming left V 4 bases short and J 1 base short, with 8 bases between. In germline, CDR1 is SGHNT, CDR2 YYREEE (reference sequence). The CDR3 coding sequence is TGTGCCAGCAGCACCGGGGAGAACACTGAAGCTTTCTTT. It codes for CASSTGENTEAFF.

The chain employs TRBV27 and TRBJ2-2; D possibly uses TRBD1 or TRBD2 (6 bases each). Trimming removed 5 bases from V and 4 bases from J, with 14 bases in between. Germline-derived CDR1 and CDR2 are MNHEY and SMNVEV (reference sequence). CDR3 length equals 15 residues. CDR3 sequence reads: CASSVGGRGTGELFF. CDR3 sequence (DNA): TGTGCCAGCAGTGTCGGGGGCCGCGGCACCGGGGAGCTGTTTTTT.

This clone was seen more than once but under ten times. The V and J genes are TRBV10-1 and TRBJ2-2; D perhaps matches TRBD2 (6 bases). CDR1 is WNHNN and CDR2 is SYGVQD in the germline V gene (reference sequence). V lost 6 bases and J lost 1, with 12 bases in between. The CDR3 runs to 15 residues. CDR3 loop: CASREGLVNTGELFF. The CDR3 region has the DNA TGCGCCAGCAGGGAGGGGCTCGTGAACACCGGGGAGCTGTTTTTT.

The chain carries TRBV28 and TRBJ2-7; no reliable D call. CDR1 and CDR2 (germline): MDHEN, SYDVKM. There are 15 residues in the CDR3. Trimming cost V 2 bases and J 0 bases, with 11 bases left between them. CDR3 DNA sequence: TGTGCCAGCAGTTTACGACGTACGAGCTCCTACGAGCAGTACTTC. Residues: CASSLRRTSSYEQYF.